The rows below give T cell receptor beta chains drawn from one sample of a study of liver allograft versus peripheral blood T cells. One entry per CDR3 protein, called by TCRdb with MiXCR from the reads. The sample shows around 3,500 distinct CDR3 sequences, 14% of them seen only once. All receptors come from a human patient who had a liver transplant. Certain T cells may be donor cells from the graft. Each CDR3 is given with its conserved first and last residue. The D gene is left open where the match is weak. The size entry is marked missing in some rows and otherwise reads once, few, many or a size class.

TRBJ1-5,TRBV13,14,.,medium-sized,CASSLGQGGQPQHF,TGTGCCAGCAGCTTAGGACAGGGCGGTCAGCCCCAGCATTTT
TRBJ1-6,TRBV28,16,.,medium-sized,CASSLSGSPGQSPLHF,TGTGCCAGCAGTTTATCTGGCTCTCCAGGGCAATCACCCCTCCACTTT
TRBJ1-1,TRBV2,16,.,many,CASSAFPRVRNTEAFF,TGTGCCAGCAGTGCTTTCCCACGGGTAAGGAACACTGAAGCTTTCTTT
TRBJ1-1,TRBV15,14,.,medium-sized,CATSREGGRTEAFF,TGTGCCACCAGCAGGGAAGGGGGGCGGACTGAAGCTTTCTTT
TRBJ2-7,TRBV4-1,15,TRBD1,.,CASSLGDRGLYEQYF,TGCGCCAGCAGCCTCGGGGACAGGGGTTTGTACGAGCAGTACTTC
TRBJ2-6,TRBV27,16,.,few,CASSLFGRAGANVLTF,TGTGCCAGCAGTTTATTCGGGCGGGCTGGGGCCAACGTCCTGACTTTC
TRBJ1-5,TRBV27,14,.,medium-sized,CASSNSVRNQPQHF,TGTGCCAGCAGCAATTCGGTCCGCAATCAGCCCCAGCATTTT
TRBJ1-5,TRBV7-9,15,.,medium-sized,CASSPIEAGDQPQHF,TGTGCCAGCAGCCCAATAGAGGCAGGAGATCAGCCCCAGCATTTT
TRBJ2-7,TRBV28,17,TRBD2,many,CASSLSPIAGGLYEQYF,TGTGCCAGCAGTTTATCGCCCATAGCGGGAGGCCTCTACGAGCAGTACTTC
TRBJ1-1,TRBV6-6,14,TRBD1,.,CANSFQGAGTEAFF,TGTGCCAACAGCTTCCAGGGGGCAGGAACTGAAGCTTTCTTT
TRBJ1-1,TRBV5-4,15,.,many,CASSLGTGLNTEAFF,TGTGCCAGCAGCTTGGGAACGGGATTGAACACTGAAGCTTTCTTT
TRBJ2-7,TRBV3-1,15,TRBD1,many,CASSHETGWSYEQYF,TGTGCCAGCAGCCACGAGACAGGGTGGTCCTACGAGCAGTACTTC
TRBJ1-1,TRBV7-2,12,.,medium-sized,CASSLGSGEAFF,TGTGCCAGCAGCTTAGGTTCAGGTGAAGCTTTCTTT
TRBJ1-2,TRBV5-6,17,TRBD1,medium-sized,CASSPFGRQGAYYGYTF,TGTGCCAGCAGCCCCTTTGGTAGACAGGGGGCTTACTATGGCTACACCTTC
TRBJ1-3,TRBV6-5,14,.,medium-sized,CASSLGGPGNTIYF,TGTGCCAGCAGTTTAGGGGGGCCTGGAAACACCATATATTTT
TRBJ1-5,TRBV23-1,16,.,.,CALTETSNSGNQPQHF,TGCGCCCTTACCGAGACGAGTAATTCTGGCAATCAGCCCCAGCATTTT
TRBJ1-2,TRBV14,13,TRBD1,large,CASSPGGRYGYTF,TGTGCCAGCAGTCCAGGGGGAAGGTATGGCTACACCTTC
TRBJ1-4,TRBV25-1,14,TRBD1,many,CASSLGGINEKLFF,TGTGCCAGCAGCCTAGGGGGCATAAATGAAAAACTGTTTTTT
TRBJ1-6,TRBV5-6,13,.,medium-sized,CASSLAGNSPLHF,TGTGCCAGCAGCTTGGCCGGTAATTCACCCCTCCACTTT
TRBJ2-3,TRBV6-1,13,.,many,CASSETGADTQYF,TGTGCCAGCAGTGAAACGGGGGCAGATACGCAGTATTTT
TRBJ2-7,TRBV27,15,.,medium-sized,CASSLSNSAAYEQYF,TGTGCCAGCAGTTTATCGAACTCGGCAGCCTACGAGCAGTACTTC
TRBJ2-7,TRBV20-1,15,TRBD1,.,CSARDMDRPSYEQYF,TGCAGTGCTAGAGATATGGACAGGCCCTCCTACGAGCAGTACTTC
TRBJ2-1,TRBV29-1,20,TRBD1,medium-sized,CSVSGTGELRSASSYNEQFF,TGCAGCGTCTCCGGGACAGGGGAACTTCGAAGCGCCAGCTCCTACAATGAGCAGTTCTTC
TRBJ2-7,TRBV25-1,13,.,.,CASSAGQLYEQYF,TGTGCCAGCAGTGCAGGACAGCTATACGAGCAGTACTTC
TRBJ1-1,TRBV4-3,16,.,few,CASSQGHFPLNTEAFF,TGCGCCAGCAGCCAAGGACATTTTCCGCTGAACACTGAAGCTTTCTTT
TRBJ1-2,TRBV29-1,13,.,large,CSVEDGGVYGYTF,TGCAGCGTTGAAGACGGTGGGGTCTATGGCTACACCTTC
TRBJ2-1,TRBV16,15,TRBD2,large,CASSQLGTSVDEQFF,TGTGCCAGCAGCCAATTGGGGACTAGCGTCGATGAGCAGTTCTTC
TRBJ1-2,TRBV27,15,.,medium-sized,CASSLRRTANYGYTF,TGTGCCAGCAGTTTAAGAAGGACGGCGAACTATGGCTACACCTTC
TRBJ2-7,TRBV6-2/TRBV6-3,15,TRBD2,medium-sized,CASSNIAGSSYEQYF,TGTGCCAGCAGCAATATAGCGGGCAGTAGCTACGAGCAGTACTTC
TRBJ1-2,TRBV19,15,.,medium-sized,CASSLRRQDGDGYTF,TGTGCCAGTAGTCTCCGGAGACAGGACGGGGATGGCTACACCTTC
TRBJ1-5,TRBV19,16,.,medium-sized,CASSIDRNRNNQPQHF,TGTGCCAGTAGTATAGATCGGAACAGAAACAATCAGCCCCAGCATTTT
TRBJ2-7,TRBV6-1,15,.,medium-sized,CASRSEGGIRAEQYF,TGTGCCAGCAGGTCTGAGGGGGGTATCAGGGCCGAGCAGTACTTC
TRBJ1-1,TRBV5-6,12,.,many,CASSLAPAEAFF,TGTGCCAGCAGCTTGGCCCCCGCTGAAGCTTTCTTT
TRBJ2-7,TRBV20-1,13,.,medium-sized,CSASRGAGYEQYF,TGCAGTGCTAGTCGGGGGGCCGGCTACGAGCAGTACTTC
TRBJ2-5,TRBV27,16,.,.,CASSLSPGTAQETQYF,TGTGCCAGCAGTTTATCTCCGGGGACGGCCCAAGAGACCCAGTACTTC
TRBJ2-1,TRBV11-1,16,.,medium-sized,CASSSEGPPSYNEQFF,TGTGCCAGCAGCTCGGAGGGGCCCCCTTCCTACAATGAGCAGTTCTTC
TRBJ1-2,TRBV6-5,13,.,medium-sized,CASSYSGSYGYTF,TGTGCCAGCAGTTACTCCGGGAGTTATGGCTACACCTTC
TRBJ1-4,TRBV19,14,TRBD1,medium-sized,CASSMPHRGTELFF,TGTGCCAGTAGTATGCCCCACAGGGGTACTGAACTGTTTTTT
TRBJ1-3,TRBV9,14,TRBD1,medium-sized,CASSEGTGGNTIYF,TGTGCCAGCAGCGAGGGGACAGGGGGAAACACCATATATTTT
TRBJ1-3,TRBV6-2/TRBV6-3,12,.,medium-sized,CASLGSGNTIYF,TGTGCCAGTCTGGGCTCTGGAAACACCATATATTTT
TRBJ2-7,TRBV19,14,TRBD1,medium-sized,CASSAGQGPYEQYF,TGTGCCAGTAGTGCGGGACAGGGCCCCTACGAGCAGTACTTC
TRBJ2-3,TRBV7-9,15,.,.,CASSSHLGETDTQYF,TGTGCCAGCAGCTCCCATCTGGGGGAGACAGATACGCAGTATTTT
TRBJ2-1,TRBV28,16,.,medium-sized,CASSLSLAGNVNEQFF,TGTGCCAGCAGTTTAAGTCTAGCTGGGAATGTGAATGAGCAGTTCTTC
TRBJ1-5,TRBV5-6,16,.,medium-sized,CASSLASGYSNQPQHF,TGTGCCAGCAGCTTGGCGTCCGGCTATAGCAATCAGCCCCAGCATTTT
TRBJ1-5,TRBV19,14,.,medium-sized,CASTMGDSNQPQHF,TGTGCCAGTACCATGGGGGATAGCAATCAGCCCCAGCATTTT
TRBJ1-5,TRBV24-1,13,.,medium-sized,CATSESGYQPQHF,TGTGCCACCAGTGAATCGGGGTATCAGCCCCAGCATTTT
TRBJ2-7,TRBV6-5,15,.,many,CASSSTGYSGYEQYF,TGTGCCAGCAGTTCGACCGGGTACTCCGGCTACGAGCAGTACTTC
TRBJ2-7,TRBV20-1,13,TRBD2,few,CSARVSGRGEQYF,TGCAGTGCTAGAGTCAGCGGGAGGGGCGAGCAGTACTTC
TRBJ1-2,TRBV6-2/TRBV6-3,12,.,medium-sized,CASSYWRGGYTF,TGTGCCAGCAGTTACTGGCGGGGTGGCTACACCTTC
TRBJ2-1,TRBV3-1,15,.,.,CASSQDGGGRYEQFF,TGTGCCAGCAGCCAAGATGGGGGCGGTAGATATGAGCAGTTCTTC